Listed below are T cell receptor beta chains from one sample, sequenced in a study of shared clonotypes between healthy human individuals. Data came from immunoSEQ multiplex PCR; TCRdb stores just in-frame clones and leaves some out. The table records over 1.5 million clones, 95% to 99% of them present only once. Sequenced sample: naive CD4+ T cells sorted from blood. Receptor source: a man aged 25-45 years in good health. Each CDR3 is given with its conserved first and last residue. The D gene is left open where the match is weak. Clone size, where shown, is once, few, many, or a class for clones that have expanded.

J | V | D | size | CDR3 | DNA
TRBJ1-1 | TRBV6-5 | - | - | CASRETGLNTEAFF | TGTGCCAGCAGGGAGACAGGCCTAAACACTGAAGCTTTCTTT
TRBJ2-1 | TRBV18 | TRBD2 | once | CASSPGLAGAYNEQFF | TGTGCCAGCTCACCAGGACTAGCGGGAGCCTACAATGAGCAGTTCTTC
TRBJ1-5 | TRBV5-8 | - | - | CASSLVGGGQPQHF | TGTGCCAGCAGCTTGGTCGGCGGGGGGCAGCCCCAGCATTTT
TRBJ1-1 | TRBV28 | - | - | CASSQDIIRFF | TGTGCCAGCAGCCAGGACATAATACGTTTCTTT
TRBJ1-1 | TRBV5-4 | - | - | CASSKRGGGNTEAFF | TGTGCCAGCAGCAAAAGGGGAGGAGGGAACACTGAAGCTTTCTTT
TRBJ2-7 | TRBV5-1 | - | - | CASSLEQRNYEQYF | TGCGCCAGCAGCTTGGAACAGAGGAACTACGAGCAGTACTTC
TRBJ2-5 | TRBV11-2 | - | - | CASSLVGLQETQYF | TGTGCCAGCAGCTTAGTAGGCTTACAAGAGACCCAGTACTTC
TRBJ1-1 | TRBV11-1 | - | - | CASSSSWGNTEAFF | TGTGCCAGCAGCTCGAGTTGGGGGAACACTGAAGCTTTCTTT
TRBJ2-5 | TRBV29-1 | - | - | CSARWGVQETQYF | TGCAGCGCCAGGTGGGGGGTACAAGAGACCCAGTACTTC
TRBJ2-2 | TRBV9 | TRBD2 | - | CASSPRSLAGGYTGELFF | TGTGCCAGCAGTCCAAGGTCACTAGCGGGAGGATACACCGGGGAGCTGTTTTTT
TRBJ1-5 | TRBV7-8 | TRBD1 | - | CASSLRQGQPQHF | TGTGCCAGCAGCCTCCGACAGGGTCAGCCCCAGCATTTT
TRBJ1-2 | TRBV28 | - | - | CASSSHPSNYGYTF | TGTGCCAGCAGTTCGCACCCGTCTAACTATGGCTACACCTTC
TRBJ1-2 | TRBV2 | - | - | CASSVVVGPGYTF | TGTGCCAGCAGTGTGGTTGTAGGGCCTGGCTACACCTTC
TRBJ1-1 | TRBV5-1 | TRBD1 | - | CASSFEQGTTEAFF | TGCGCCAGCAGCTTTGAACAGGGGACCACTGAAGCTTTCTTT
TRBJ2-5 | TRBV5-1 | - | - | CASSFGLSEQETQYF | TGCGCCAGCAGCTTCGGCCTGTCAGAGCAAGAGACCCAGTACTTC
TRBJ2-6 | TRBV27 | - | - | CASRRVSGANVLTF | TGTGCCAGCAGACGTGTCTCTGGGGCCAACGTCCTGACTTTC
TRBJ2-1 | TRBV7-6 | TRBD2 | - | CASSLVGTSGANNEQFF | TGTGCCAGCAGCTTAGTTGGGACTAGCGGGGCAAACAATGAGCAGTTCTTC
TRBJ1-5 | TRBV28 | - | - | CASSLFAGVRPDQPQHF | TGTGCCAGCAGTTTATTCGCAGGGGTGAGGCCGGATCAGCCCCAGCATTTT
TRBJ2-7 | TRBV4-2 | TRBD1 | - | CASSRRAGGDSYEQYF | TGTGCCAGCAGCCGCCGCGCAGGGGGCGATTCCTACGAGCAGTACTTC
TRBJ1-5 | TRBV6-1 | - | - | CASRQSTLQPQHF | TGTGCCAGCAGACAAAGTACCCTCCAGCCCCAGCATTTT
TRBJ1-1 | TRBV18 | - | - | CASSPQQGSNTEAFF | TGTGCCAGCTCACCTCAACAGGGCAGCAACACTGAAGCTTTCTTT
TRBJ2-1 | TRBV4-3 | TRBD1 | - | CASSQDQGQGKYNEQFF | TGCGCCAGCAGCCAAGACCAGGGACAGGGGAAATACAATGAGCAGTTCTTC
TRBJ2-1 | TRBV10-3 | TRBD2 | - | CATGLVGSEQFF | TGTGCCACCGGACTAGTAGGTAGCGAGCAGTTCTTC
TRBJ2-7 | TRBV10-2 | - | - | CASSDLGDASYEQYF | TGCGCCAGCAGTGATTTGGGCGACGCATCCTACGAGCAGTACTTC
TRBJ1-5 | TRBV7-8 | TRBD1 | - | CASSPRADRDNQPQHF | TGTGCCAGCAGCCCAAGGGCGGACAGGGACAATCAGCCCCAGCATTTT
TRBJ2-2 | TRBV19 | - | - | CASTLGGELFF | TGTGCCAGTACCCTAGGCGGGGAGCTGTTTTTT
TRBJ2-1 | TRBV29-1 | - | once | CSVAGSSYNEQFF | TGCAGCGTTGCCGGTAGCTCCTACAATGAGCAGTTCTTC
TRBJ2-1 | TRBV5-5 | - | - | CASSLYPWGVSIEQFF | TGTGCCAGCAGCTTGTACCCCTGGGGGGTTTCGATTGAGCAGTTCTTC
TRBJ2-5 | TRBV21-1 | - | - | CASRSPLGGLSKETQYF | TGTGCCAGCAGGTCCCCCCTTGGGGGGCTTTCTAAAGAGACCCAGTACTTC
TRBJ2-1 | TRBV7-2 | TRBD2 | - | CASRYLAGVGNEQFF | TGTGCCAGCAGGTACCTAGCGGGAGTAGGAAATGAGCAGTTCTTC
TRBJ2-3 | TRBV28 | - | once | CASSSGTSTDTQYF | TGTGCCAGCAGTTCGGGGACTAGCACAGATACGCAGTATTTT
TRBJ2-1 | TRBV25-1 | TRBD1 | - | CASSDFRGQGYNEQFF | TGTGCCAGCAGTGACTTCAGGGGGCAGGGGTACAATGAGCAGTTCTTC
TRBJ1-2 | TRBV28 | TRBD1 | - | CAIEGQGANYGYTF | TGTGCCATCGAAGGACAGGGGGCTAACTATGGCTACACCTTC
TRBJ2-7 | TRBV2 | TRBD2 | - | CASSEGLAGVGEQYF | TGTGCCAGCAGTGAAGGACTAGCGGGAGTTGGCGAGCAGTACTTC
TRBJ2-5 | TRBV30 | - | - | CAWSLGLSGPQETQYF | TGTGCCTGGAGTTTAGGCTTATCGGGACCCCAAGAGACCCAGTACTTC
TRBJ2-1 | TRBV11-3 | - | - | CASSSSSGRSSYNEQFF | TGTGCCAGCAGCTCCTCGAGCGGGCGAAGCTCCTACAATGAGCAGTTCTTC
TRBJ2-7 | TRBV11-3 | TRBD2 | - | CASSFSLLAGAVYEQYF | TGTGCCAGCAGCTTTAGTTTACTAGCGGGCGCGGTCTACGAGCAGTACTTC
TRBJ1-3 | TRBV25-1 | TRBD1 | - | CASSHGTDSGNTIYF | TGTGCCAGCAGTCATGGGACAGACTCTGGAAACACCATATATTTT
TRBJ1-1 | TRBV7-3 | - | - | CASSSIHGGEAFF | TGTGCCAGCAGCTCGATTCATGGAGGAGAAGCTTTCTTT
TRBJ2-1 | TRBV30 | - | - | CAWGEQFF | TGTGCCTGGGGGGAGCAGTTCTTC
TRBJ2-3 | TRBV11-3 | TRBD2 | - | CASSATSGTDTQYF | TGTGCCAGCAGCGCGACTAGCGGCACAGATACGCAGTATTTT
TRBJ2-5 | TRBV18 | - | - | CASPNRPRETQYF | TGTGCCAGCCCAAATCGTCCGAGGGAGACCCAGTACTTC
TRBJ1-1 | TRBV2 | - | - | CASSDMVNTEAFF | TGTGCCAGCAGTGACATGGTAAACACTGAAGCTTTCTTT
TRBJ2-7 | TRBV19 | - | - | CASASPRYEQYF | TGTGCCAGCGCATCCCCCCGGTACGAGCAGTACTTC
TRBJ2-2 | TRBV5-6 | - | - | CASSLEGRTGELFF | TGTGCCAGCAGCTTGGAGGGGCGGACCGGGGAGCTGTTTTTT
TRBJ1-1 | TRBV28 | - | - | CASSPGTRTEAFF | TGTGCCAGCAGTCCCGGGACAAGGACTGAAGCTTTCTTT
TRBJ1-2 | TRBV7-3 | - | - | CASSSGPNYGYTF | TGTGCCAGCAGCTCTGGACCTAACTATGGCTACACCTTC
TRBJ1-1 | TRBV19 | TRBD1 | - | CASSPDRGRWVTEAFF | TGTGCCAGTAGTCCGGACAGGGGGCGATGGGTTACTGAAGCTTTCTTT
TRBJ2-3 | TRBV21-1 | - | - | CASSGAPLPGTDTQYF | TGTGCCAGCAGTGGGGCCCCGCTCCCAGGTACAGATACGCAGTATTTT
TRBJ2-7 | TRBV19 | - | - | CASSIAPGSAEQYF | TGTGCCAGTAGTATAGCCCCAGGGAGCGCCGAGCAGTACTTC
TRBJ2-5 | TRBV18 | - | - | CASSPQLTDQETQYF | TGTGCCAGCTCCCCGCAACTGACAGACCAAGAGACCCAGTACTTC
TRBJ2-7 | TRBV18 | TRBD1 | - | CASSPKVPGQGGNEQYF | TGTGCCAGCTCACCGAAGGTCCCGGGACAGGGGGGGAACGAGCAGTACTTC
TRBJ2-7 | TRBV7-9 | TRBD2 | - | CASSSGLAGVEQYF | TGTGCCAGCAGCTCGGGACTAGCGGGAGTTGAGCAGTACTTC
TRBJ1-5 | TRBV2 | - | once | CASSGQGRSNQPQHF | TGTGCCAGCAGTGGACAAGGGAGAAGCAATCAGCCCCAGCATTTT
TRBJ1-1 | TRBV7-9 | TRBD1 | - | CASSLDQGAPEAFF | TGTGCCAGCAGCTTAGATCAGGGGGCCCCTGAAGCTTTCTTT